The source of this T cell receptor beta chain is a study of T cell repertoires in aging, cancer and after chemotherapy. Study-wide results and caveats: In cancer patients, declining TCR diversity with age involved lost richness and lost evenness.

Turning to this clonotype: Antigen unknown. This sequence may be a read error, since a much larger clone differs from it by one base.

TCR beta rearrangements were amplified from peripheral blood genomic DNA. Multiplex touch-down PCR with TRB-A/B primers amplified rearranged V-D-J TRB sequences. TCRdb reprocessed the multiplex PCR reads via MiXCR and lists one record per CDR3 protein. The table records 10,000 to 15,000 distinct CDR3 sequences, less than 30% of them present only once. V lost 6 bases to trimming and J lost 3 bases; unmatched junction nucleotides: 8. CDR3 length: 14 amino acids. Germline CDR1 is MNHEY and CDR2 is SVGEGT. This chain connects TRBV6-2 or TRBV6-3 to TRBJ2-7, with 7 bases identical to TRBD1. The sample taken for sequencing was blood. The origin of this receptor is a human donor with a blood cancer. DNA of the CDR3: TGTGCCAGCAGGTTGGACAGGATTAACTACGAGCAGTACTTC. It codes for CASRLDRINYEQYF.